Below, 20 T cell receptor beta chains from the same sample are listed, as sequenced in a study of T cells after yellow fever vaccination (dated by TCRdb to the late 2010s). The library was made by 5' RACE. The run used an Illumina HiSeq 2500. TCRdb trimmed the raw reads at Q25, called clones with MiXCR and kept productive beta chains. Identical CDR3 protein sequences are pooled into one entry, listed with their most common genes and DNA. The sample table holds 500,000 to 650,000 distinct CDR3 sequences, of which over 9% were seen once. The top ten clones comprise about 15% of the sample. The treatment or condition label, read with the paper, signifies: live attenuated yellow fever vaccine strain. The source material was PBMCs, sampled on the day of the yellow fever booster vaccination. The receptors were sampled from a man aged 25 to 45 who received the YFV17D yellow fever vaccine.

This clonotype was recorded at least ten times. The chain uses TRBV27 and TRBJ2-7; 8 positions agree with TRBD2. This CDR3 contains 13 residues. With V trimmed by 6 bases and J by 9 bases, 10 bases remained unmatched. Germline CDR1 MNHEY, CDR2 SMNVEV (reference sequence). The CDR3: CASSTSGLVGQYF. The DNA of the CDR3 is TGTGCCAGCAGCACCTCGGGACTAGTCGGGCAGTACTTC.

V is TRBV6-1 and J is TRBJ2-3; 9 bases are a match to TRBD1. V lost 6 bases to trimming and J lost 0 bases; unmatched junction nucleotides: 1. Germline CDR1 is MNHNS and CDR2 is SASEGT. The length of the CDR3 is 14 residues. The CDR3 here is CASRDRGSTDTQYF. The DNA of the CDR3 is TGTGCCAGCAGGGACAGGGGCAGCACAGATACGCAGTATTTT.

The CDR3 protein is CSARRAGGRYEQYF. CDR3 in DNA: TGCAGTGCTAGACGAGCGGGAGGTCGCTACGAGCAGTACTTC. V is TRBV20-1 and J is TRBJ2-7; 9 bases are a match to TRBD2. Germline assignment: CDR1 DFQATT and CDR2 SNEGSKA (reference sequence). V shed 2 bases and J 3 bases; nucleotides not matched to a gene: 5. The CDR3 extends over 14 amino acids.

This clonotype was counted many times. The CDR3 is CASRLFNEKLFF. CDR3 sequence (DNA): TGTGCCAGCAGACTGTTTAATGAAAAACTGTTTTTT. V and J are TRBV12-3 or TRBV12-4 and TRBJ1-4; D gene unclear. V dropped 6 bases and J dropped 4 bases, with 6 bases sitting between them. This CDR3 is 12 amino acids long.

This clonotype was seen a handful of times. CDR3 in DNA: TGTGCCAGCAGGACAATAAGCGGTACGCAGTATTTT. As protein: CASRTISGTQYF. The V and J genes are TRBV7-8 and TRBJ2-3; a weak D match, TRBD2 (5 bases). The CDR3 extends over 12 amino acids. Germline CDR1 reads SGHVS; CDR2 reads FQNEAQ. V dropped 6 bases and J dropped 8 bases, with 12 bases sitting between them.

The rearrangement links TRBV4-3 to TRBJ2-5; 10 positions agree with TRBD1. This CDR3 is built from 16 residues. Looked up from germline, CDR1 is LGHNA and CDR2 is YSLEER. After removal of 4 bases from V and 5 bases from J, the junction contained 10 bases not matched to a gene. In DNA form, the CDR3 reads TGCGCCAGCAGCCGCCGACAGGGGGCTTACACTGAGACCCAGTACTTC. Its translation: CASSRRQGAYTETQYF.

V and J are TRBV29-1 and TRBJ2-1; TRBD1 aligns across 8 bases. The germline gives CDR1 SQVTM, CDR2 ANQGSEA. The CDR3 has 14 residues. V gave up 7 bases and J gave up 3 bases; unmatched junction bases: 8. The CDR3 region is CSERQGSFYNEQFF. The CDR3 bases are TGCAGCGAGCGACAGGGGTCGTTCTACAATGAGCAGTTCTTC.

This clonotype occurred a few times. The V gene is TRBV7-9, the J gene TRBJ2-7, with TRBD1 matching over 11 bases. The CDR3 is made up of 14 amino acids. J was trimmed by 9 bases and V by 4 bases; bases with no gene match: 8. CDR1 and CDR2 from the germline V gene are SEHNR and FQNEAQ (reference sequence). CDR3 sequence (DNA): TGTGCCAGCAGCTCCCGGGACAGGGGGGTCGGGCAGTACTTC. Translation gives CASSSRDRGVGQYF.

This clonotype has more than one count but fewer than ten. J is TRBJ2-2 and V is TRBV6-5; weak D call: TRBD1 (6 bases). Germline loops: CDR1 MNHEY, CDR2 SVGAGI. The CDR3 covers 15 residues. V was clipped by 2 bases and J by 6 bases, with 13 bases between them. CDR3 nucleotide sequence: TGTGCCAGCAGTTACGTATTTTCAGGGGCCGGGGAGCTGTTTTTT. Translation: CASSYVFSGAGELFF.

This clonotype was picked up a small number of times. V and J are TRBV20-1 and TRBJ2-1, with TRBD1 matching 10 bases. The J segment lost 2 bases and the V segment lost 6 bases, leaving 4 bases of the junction unmatched. This CDR3 is 14 amino acids long. CDR1 DFQATT and CDR2 SNEGSKA come from the germline V gene (reference sequence). The CDR3 nucleotides read TGCAGTGCCAGACAGGGGGCGGCCTACAATGAGCAGTTCTTC. It codes for CSARQGAAYNEQFF.

This clonotype was seen only a few times. This sequence joins TRBV7-6 and TRBJ2-5; 12 nucleotides align to TRBD2. Germline lookup yields CDR1 SGHVS and CDR2 FNYEAQ. With 4 bases clipped from V and 1 base from J, the junction kept 13 bases outside the gene matches. This CDR3 is 19 amino acids long. The DNA for the CDR3 is TGTGCCAGCAGCTCCTGGTGGAGACTAGCGGGAGAATCCCAAGAGACCCAGTACTTC. It is translated as CASSSWWRLAGESQETQYF. The full variable domain, rest sourced from reference TRBV7-6 and TRBJ2-5, is GAGVSQSPRYKVTKRGQDVALRCDPISGHVSLYWYRQALGQGPEFLTYFNYEAQQDKSGLPNDRFSAERPEGSISTLTIQRTEQRDSAMYRCASSSWWRLAGESQETQYFGPGTRLLVL.

In this sample, this clonotype turned up a few times. J is TRBJ2-1 and V is TRBV27; 7 bases line up with TRBD2. The length of the CDR3 is 17 residues. J was trimmed by 3 bases and V by 2 bases; bases with no gene match: 10. In germline, CDR1 is MNHEY, CDR2 SMNVEV (reference sequence). This CDR3 reads CASSLTGAAGDYNEQFF. CDR3 sequence (DNA): TGTGCCAGCAGTTTAACGGGAGCGGCGGGAGACTACAATGAGCAGTTCTTC.

This clonotype was seen a few times. V usage is TRBV11-2 and J usage is TRBJ2-1, with D perhaps TRBD2 (6 bases). Germline lookup yields CDR1 SGHAT and CDR2 FQNNGV. The V end lost 4 bases, the J end lost 6 bases, and 19 bases lay between the germline ends. The CDR3 sequence is 16 residues long. The CDR3 is CASSWVEGPTTNEQFF. CDR3 coding DNA: TGTGCCAGCAGCTGGGTGGAGGGGCCCACGACCAATGAGCAGTTCTTC.

This clonotype came up a few times. This chain uses TRBV4-2 with TRBJ2-5, with 9 bases aligning to TRBD2. This CDR3 comprises 15 residues. V trimming: 5 bases; J trimming: 4 bases; junction bases outside the gene matches: 8. The germline V gene encodes CDR1 LGHNA and CDR2 YNFKEQ. As DNA, the CDR3 is TGTGCCAGCAGCTCGGCGGGAGGGCCAGGAGAGACCCAGTACTTC. Translating gives CASSSAGGPGETQYF.

This clonotype appeared many times. The CDR3 spells CASSEGGAGHTIYF. The CDR3 coding sequence is TGCGCCAGCAGTGAGGGGGGCGCGGGACACACCATATATTTT. The rearrangement joins TRBV5-1 to TRBJ1-3; weak D call: TRBD1 (6 bases). The CDR3 spans 14 residues. V was cut by 5 bases and J by 8 bases, with 17 bases left in between. CDR1 SGHRS and CDR2 YFSETQ come from the germline V gene.

This clonotype was seen only a few times. CDR3 protein: CASSTGPAGNSPLHF. In DNA, the CDR3 is TGTGCCAGCAGCACGGGACCAGCAGGAAACTCACCCCTCCACTTT. The chain joins TRBV7-2 to TRBJ1-6; tentative D call: TRBD1 (5 bases). This CDR3 has 15 residues. V shed 5 bases and J shed 10 bases, with 18 bases lying between them. The germline V gene encodes CDR1 SGHTA and CDR2 FQGNSA.

V is TRBV5-1 and J is TRBJ2-5; 7 nucleotides align to TRBD2. The J segment lost 4 bases and the V segment lost 4 bases, leaving 7 bases of the junction unmatched. This CDR3 has 14 residues. CDR1 is SGHRS and CDR2 is YFSETQ in the germline V gene. The CDR3 loop is CASSVTSRPETQYF. In DNA form, the CDR3 reads TGCGCCAGCAGCGTGACTAGCCGGCCAGAGACCCAGTACTTC.

The rearrangement joins TRBV18 to TRBJ1-5, with a weak D call TRBD1 (5 bases). Germline values: CDR1 KGHSH, CDR2 LQKENI. V was clipped by 2 bases and J by 2 bases, with 10 bases between them. The CDR3 sequence is 15 residues long. The CDR3 region is CASSPTGDGNQPQHF. The DNA for the CDR3 is TGTGCCAGCTCACCAACGGGGGATGGCAATCAGCCCCAGCATTTT.

This clonotype occurred a few times. The gene calls are TRBV7-9 and TRBJ2-2; TRBD2 might be the D (5 bases). In germline, CDR1 is SEHNR, CDR2 FQNEAQ (reference sequence). Trimming left V 3 bases short and J 0 bases short, with 11 bases between. The CDR3 consists of 16 residues. This chain's CDR3 is CASSFLPGTNTGELFF. CDR3 nucleotides: TGTGCCAGCAGCTTCCTTCCGGGAACGAACACCGGGGAGCTGTTTTTT.

This sequence joins TRBV20-1 and TRBJ2-3; weak D call: TRBD2 (7 bases). Between the trimmed V and J ends, which lost 4 bases and 5 bases, there was a span of 19 bases. There are 15 residues in the CDR3. Per germline, CDR1 DFQATT and CDR2 SNEGSKA (reference sequence). CDR3: CSAIPAGEGGDTQYF. The CDR3 nucleotides are TGCAGTGCTATTCCCGCGGGGGAGGGGGGAGATACGCAGTATTTT.